The 16 T cell receptor beta chains listed next were all sequenced from one sample in a study of T cell repertoires in cytomegalovirus infection. TCRdb re-derived calls from the reads in MiXCR, one entry per CDR3 protein. The top ten clones hold around an eighth of a sample with some 900,000 distinct CDR3 sequences, 32% of them seen once. No antigens are known for them. The material sequenced was cultured CD8+ T cells from PBMCs, taken from culture after CMV antigen stimulation. Receptor source: a human donor in good health (CMV status not recorded). Some clones in this sample may be carry-over from other donors' samples.

This clonotype was detected only a few times. V gene TRBV7-6 combines with J gene TRBJ2-3; 10 bases are a match to TRBD2. Trimming cost V 1 base and J 7 bases; bases outside gene matches: 5. The CDR3 totals 15 residues. CDR1 and CDR2 (germline): SGHVS, FNYEAQ. CDR3 coding DNA: TGTGCCAGCAGCTTAGGGAGCGGGGGGGCAAATACGCAGTATTTT. Its protein product is CASSLGSGGANTQYF.

The gene calls are TRBV11-2 and TRBJ2-2; D call uncertain. Germline CDR1 reads SGHAT; CDR2 reads FQNNGV. The ends were cut back, 6 bases at V and 5 bases at J, with 4 bases in the middle. The CDR3 totals 11 residues. Written as DNA, the CDR3 is TGTGCCAGCAGTAAGACCGGGGAGCTGTTTTTT. This gives the protein CASSKTGELFF.

This sequence joins TRBV7-9 and TRBJ2-1; D unresolved. V lost 5 bases, J lost 6 bases, and 14 bases lay in between. The CDR3 extends over 14 amino acids. Germline CDR1 reads SEHNR; CDR2 reads FQNEAQ (reference sequence). The CDR3 DNA is TGTGCCAGCAGCCTCCTCCAGAGAGCCAATGAGCAGTTCTTC. Amino acids: CASSLLQRANEQFF.

This clonotype was counted between two and nine times. The chain links TRBV7-9 to TRBJ2-3; TRBD2 might be the D (5 bases). Per germline, CDR1 SEHNR and CDR2 FQNEAQ (reference sequence). V gave up 3 bases and J gave up 0 bases, with 10 bases separating them. The CDR3 length is 15 residues. In DNA form, the CDR3 reads TGTGCCAGCAGCTTCCCGGGGTATAGCACAGATACGCAGTATTTT. Translation gives CASSFPGYSTDTQYF. The full variable domain, in which reference TRBV7-9 and TRBJ2-3 provide the parts outside the CDR3, is DTGVSQNPRHKITKRGQNVTFRCDPISEHNRLYWYRQTLGQGPEFLTYFQNEAQLEKSRLLSDRFSAERPKGSFSTLEIQRTEQGDSAMYLCASSFPGYSTDTQYFGPGTRLTVL.

The chain combines TRBV15 with TRBJ1-4; maybe TRBD1 (6 bases). This CDR3 is built from 15 residues. Germline values: CDR1 LNHNV, CDR2 YYDKDF (reference sequence). Trimming took off 0 bases at V and 6 bases at J, with 11 bases between the two ends. CDR3 residues: CATSRELGADEKLFF. The CDR3 nucleotides are TGTGCCACCAGCAGAGAATTGGGGGCGGATGAAAAACTGTTTTTT.

This clonotype was seen only a few times. The chain links TRBV6-2 or TRBV6-3 to TRBJ2-5; D gene ambiguous. V lost 10 bases, J lost 4 bases, and 10 bases lay in between. The CDR3 consists of 11 residues. Germline loops: CDR1 MNHEY, CDR2 SVGEGT. CDR3 coding DNA: TGTGCCACCCGCTTCCTAGAGACCCAGTACTTC. Translating it yields CATRFLETQYF.

CDR3 amino acids: CASSFTRGDRGRSNEKLFF. As DNA, the CDR3 is TGTGCCAGCAGCTTTACGAGGGGGGACAGGGGGCGATCTAATGAAAAACTGTTTTTT. J is TRBJ1-4 and V is TRBV7-2; 12 bases fit TRBD1. The germline CDR1 and CDR2 sequences are SGHTA and FQGNSA. V lost 3 bases and J lost 3; bases outside the gene matches: 11. CDR3 length: 19 amino acids.

This clonotype was seen only a few times. The chain joins TRBV9 to TRBJ1-2; TRBD1 matches 7 bases. CDR3 length: 14 amino acids. CDR1 is SGDLS and CDR2 is YYNGEE in the germline V gene. J lost 7 bases, V lost 4 bases, and 10 bases had no gene match. CDR3 bases: TGTGCCAGCAGCCCTAGGGGGCAGGGCGGTGGCTACACCTTC. It specifies CASSPRGQGGGYTF.

This chain uses TRBV6-1 with TRBJ2-1, with D hard to call. In germline, CDR1 is MNHNS, CDR2 SASEGT. Between the trimmed V and J ends, which lost 4 bases and 0 bases, there was a span of 10 bases. The CDR3 runs 15 residues. CDR3 nucleotide sequence: TGTGCCAGCAGTGGATGGGCTAGCTCCTACAATGAGCAGTTCTTC. This codes for CASSGWASSYNEQFF.

In regard to this clonotype: The junction departs from the called germline gene at one end, perhaps through a read error. The J gene is TRBJ1-5, the V gene TRBV6-2 or TRBV6-3; 7 nucleotides align to TRBD1. Germline CDR1 and CDR2: MNHEY and SVGEGT. This CDR3 spans 14 amino acids. CDR3 sequence: CTSSYTGQPEPQHF. CDR3 nucleotide sequence: TGTACCAGCAGTTACACGGGACAGCCGGAGCCCCAGCATTTT.

Ten or more counts support this clonotype. CDR3 DNA: TGTGCCACCAGTGATCTTGACAGACCCAGCACAGATACGCAGTATTTT. Residues: CATSDLDRPSTDTQYF. The chain is built from TRBV24-1 and TRBJ2-3; D may be TRBD1 (5 bases). Trimming cost V 3 bases and J 0 bases, with 12 bases left between them. Germline-derived CDR1 and CDR2 are KGHDR and SFDVKD. The CDR3 has 16 amino acids.

The rearrangement uses TRBV6-6 and TRBJ2-3; D possibly corresponds to TRBD2 (7 bases). The CDR3 spans 17 residues. CDR1 and CDR2 from the germline V gene are MNHNY and SVGAGI (reference sequence). V gave up 2 bases and J gave up 0 bases, with 15 bases separating them. CDR3 amino acids: CASSYETGRESTDTQYF. In DNA, the CDR3 is TGTGCCAGCAGTTACGAAACAGGGCGGGAGAGCACAGATACGCAGTATTTT.

At least ten counts were recorded for this clonotype. V is TRBV7-9 and J is TRBJ1-5; D may be TRBD1 (6 bases). The CDR3 runs to 13 residues. The V gene lost 4 bases and the J gene lost 2 bases, with 6 bases spanning the gap. Germline CDR1 is SEHNR and CDR2 is FQNEAQ (reference sequence). DNA for the CDR3: TGTGCCAGCAGCTCAGGGGGCAATCAGCCCCAGCATTTT. Translation gives CASSSGGNQPQHF.

In this sample, this clonotype turned up a few times. J is TRBJ2-3 and V is TRBV4-1, with D unresolved. The CDR3 totals 15 residues. The germline V gene encodes CDR1 MGHRA and CDR2 YSYEKL. Trimming left V 0 bases short and J 2 bases short, with 9 bases between. Written as DNA, the CDR3 is TGCGCCAGCAGCCAAGAGGAACAGCACACAGATACGCAGTATTTT. Protein: CASSQEEQHTDTQYF.

The chain combines TRBV7-6 with TRBJ2-1; 12 bases agree with TRBD2. Germline CDR1 SGHVS, CDR2 FNYEAQ. Trimming at V came to 0 bases and at J to 6 bases, leaving 3 bases not matched to a gene. There are 16 residues in the CDR3. The CDR3 DNA sequence: TGTGCCAGCAGCTTAGCCCTAGCGGGGGGGCTCAATGAGCAGTTCTTC. It translates to CASSLALAGGLNEQFF.

The chain uses TRBV19 and TRBJ1-1, with 12 bases lining up with TRBD1. The CDR3 covers 15 residues. V shed 10 bases, J shed 6 bases, and the junction held 12 bases outside the gene matches. Germline V CDR1 and CDR2: LNHDA, SQIVND (reference sequence). CDR3 amino acids: CAKFRDRGLVAEAFF. The CDR3, as DNA: TGTGCCAAATTCCGGGACAGGGGGCTGGTGGCTGAAGCTTTCTTT.